This T cell receptor beta chain emerged from a study of graft-versus-host responses after intestinal transplantation. Study in general: Transplants given to recipients were multivisceral, liver-intestinal, or isolated intestinal. Following induction with anti-thymocyte globulin, all recipients were given tacrolimus and steroids for about 3 years. Study findings and constraints: GvH clones detected in recipient marrow included some appearing first in ileum or blood. Elevated graft-versus-host to host-versus-graft clonal ratios in allografts were recorded for patients with graft-donor T cell macrochimerism.

Worth noting for this clone: Its target is unknown.

Data came from immunoSEQ multiplex PCR; TCRdb stores just in-frame clones and leaves some out. The sample lists 85,000 to 100,000 clones; 80% to 95% were seen once. This CDR3 comprises 15 residues. Per the germline V gene, CDR1 is SGHRS and CDR2 is YFSETQ. V dropped 4 bases and J dropped 6 bases, with 19 bases sitting between them. The chain carries TRBV5-1 and TRBJ1-2; no clear D gene. The starting material was unstimulated CD4+ T cells sorted from spleen or lymph node cells, obtained before intestinal transplant. The receptor's source is a human donor who received an intestinal transplant. The CDR3 spells CASSLSAGIKDGYTF. The DNA for the CDR3 is TGCGCCAGCAGCCTATCAGCCGGGATAAAAGATGGCTACACCTTC.